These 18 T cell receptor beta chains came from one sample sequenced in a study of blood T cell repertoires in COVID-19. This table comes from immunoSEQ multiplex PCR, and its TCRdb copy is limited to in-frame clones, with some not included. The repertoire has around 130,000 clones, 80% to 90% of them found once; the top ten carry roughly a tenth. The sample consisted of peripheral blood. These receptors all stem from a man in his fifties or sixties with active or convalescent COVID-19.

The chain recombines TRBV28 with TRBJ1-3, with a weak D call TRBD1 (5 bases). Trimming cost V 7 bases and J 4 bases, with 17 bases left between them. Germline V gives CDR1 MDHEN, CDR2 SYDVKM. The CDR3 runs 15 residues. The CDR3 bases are TGTGCCAGCACCAGGGTGGCCGATCGCGGAAACACCATATATTTT. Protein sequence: CASTRVADRGNTIYF.

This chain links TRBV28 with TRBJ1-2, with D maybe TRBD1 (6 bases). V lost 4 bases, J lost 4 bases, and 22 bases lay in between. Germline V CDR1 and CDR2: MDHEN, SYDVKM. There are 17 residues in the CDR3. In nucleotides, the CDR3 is TGTGCCAGCAGTTCGATCCGGGACACCAATATCCTCTATGGCTACACCTTC. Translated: CASSSIRDTNILYGYTF.

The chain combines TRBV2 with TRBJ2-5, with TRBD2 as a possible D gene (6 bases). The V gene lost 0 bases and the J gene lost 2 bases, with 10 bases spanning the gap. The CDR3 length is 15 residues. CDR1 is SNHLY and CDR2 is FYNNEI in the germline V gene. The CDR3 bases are TGTGCCAGCAGTGAAGCGCTGGGGGGACAAGAGACCCAGTACTTC. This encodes CASSEALGGQETQYF.

Here the CDR3 DNA reads TGTGCCAGCAGAGCAACCGGGAGTCCCACAGATACGCAGTATTTT. It codes for CASRATGSPTDTQYF. The J gene is TRBJ2-3, the V gene TRBV14, with TRBD2 as a possible D gene (6 bases). The CDR3 contains 15 residues. Looked up from germline, CDR1 is SGHDN and CDR2 is FVKESK. With 6 bases removed from V and 2 bases from J, the gap between germline ends came to 15 bases.

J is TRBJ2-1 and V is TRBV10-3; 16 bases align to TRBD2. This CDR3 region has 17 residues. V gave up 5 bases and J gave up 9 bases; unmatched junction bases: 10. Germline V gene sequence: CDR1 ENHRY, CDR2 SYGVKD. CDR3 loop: CAISTGTSGRARGEQFF. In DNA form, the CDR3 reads TGTGCCATCAGTACCGGGACTAGCGGGAGGGCCCGTGGTGAGCAGTTCTTC.

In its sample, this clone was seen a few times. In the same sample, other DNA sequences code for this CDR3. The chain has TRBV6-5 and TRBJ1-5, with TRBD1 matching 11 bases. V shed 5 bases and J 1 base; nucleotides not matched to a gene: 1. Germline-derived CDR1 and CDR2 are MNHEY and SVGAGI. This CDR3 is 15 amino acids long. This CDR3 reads CASSRDRGSNQPQHF. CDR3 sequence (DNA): TGTGCCAGCAGTAGGGACAGGGGGAGCAATCAGCCCCAGCATTTT.

The CDR3 loop is CASSTSDRHTGELFF. CDR3 DNA sequence: TGTGCCAGCAGTACCTCGGACAGACACACCGGGGAGCTGTTTTTT. The chain links TRBV6-6 to TRBJ2-2; possible D gene TRBD1, 6 bases. Trimming removed 5 bases from V and 3 bases from J, with 13 bases in between. CDR1 and CDR2 from the germline V gene are MNHNY and SVGAGI (reference sequence). The CDR3 extends over 15 amino acids.

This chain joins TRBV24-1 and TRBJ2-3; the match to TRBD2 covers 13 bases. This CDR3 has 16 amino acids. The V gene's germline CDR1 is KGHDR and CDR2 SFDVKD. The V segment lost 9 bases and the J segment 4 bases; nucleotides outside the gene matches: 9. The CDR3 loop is CATQGTSGRAADTQYF. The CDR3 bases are TGTGCCACCCAAGGCACTAGCGGGAGGGCTGCAGATACGCAGTATTTT.

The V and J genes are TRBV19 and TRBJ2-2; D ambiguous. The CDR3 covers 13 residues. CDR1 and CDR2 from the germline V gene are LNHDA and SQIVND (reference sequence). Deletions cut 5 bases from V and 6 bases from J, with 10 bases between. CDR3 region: CASSSPGAGELFF. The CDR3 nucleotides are TGTGCCAGTAGTTCCCCGGGTGCCGGGGAGCTGTTTTTT.

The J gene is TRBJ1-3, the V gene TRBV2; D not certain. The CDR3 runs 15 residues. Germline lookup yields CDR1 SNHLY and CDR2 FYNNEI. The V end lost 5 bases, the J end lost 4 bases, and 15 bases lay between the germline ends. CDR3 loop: CASSQEGSSGNTIYF. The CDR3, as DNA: TGTGCCAGCAGTCAGGAGGGATCTTCCGGAAACACCATATATTTT.

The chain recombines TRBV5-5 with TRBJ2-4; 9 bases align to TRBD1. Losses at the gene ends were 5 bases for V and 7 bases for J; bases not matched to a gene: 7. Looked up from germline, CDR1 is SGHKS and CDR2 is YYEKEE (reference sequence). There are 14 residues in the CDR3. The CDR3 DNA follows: TGTGCCAGCAGTAAACAGGGGGCAGGCAACATTCAGTACTTC. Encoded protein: CASSKQGAGNIQYF.

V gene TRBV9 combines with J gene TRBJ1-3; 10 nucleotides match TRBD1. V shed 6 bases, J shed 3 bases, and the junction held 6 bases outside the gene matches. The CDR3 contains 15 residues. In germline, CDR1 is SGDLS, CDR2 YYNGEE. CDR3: CASTARTGGGNTIYF. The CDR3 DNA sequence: TGTGCCAGCACCGCCCGGACAGGGGGTGGAAACACCATATATTTT.

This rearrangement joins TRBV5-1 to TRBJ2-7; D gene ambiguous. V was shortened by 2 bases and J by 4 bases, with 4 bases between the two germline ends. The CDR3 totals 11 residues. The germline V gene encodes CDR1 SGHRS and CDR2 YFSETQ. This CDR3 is CASSFLYEQYF. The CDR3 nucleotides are TGCGCCAGCAGCTTCCTTTACGAGCAGTACTTC. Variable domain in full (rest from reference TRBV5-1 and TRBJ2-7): KAGVTQTPRYLIKTRGQQVTLSCSPISGHRSVSWYQQTPGQGLQFLFEYFSETQRNKGNFPGRFSGRQFSNSRSEMNVSTLELGDSALYLCASSFLYEQYFGPGTRLTVT.

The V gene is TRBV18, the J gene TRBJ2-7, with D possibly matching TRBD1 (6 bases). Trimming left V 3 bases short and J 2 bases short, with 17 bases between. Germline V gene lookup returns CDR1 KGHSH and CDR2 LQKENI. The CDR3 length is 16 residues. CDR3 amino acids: CASSPYATGSPYEQYF. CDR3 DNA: TGTGCCAGCTCACCTTACGCTACAGGGTCACCCTACGAGCAGTACTTC. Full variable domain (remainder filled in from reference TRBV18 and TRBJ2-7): NAGVMQNPRHLVRRRGQEARLRCSPMKGHSHVYWYRQLPEEGLKFMVYLQKENIIDESGMPKERFSAEFPKEGPSILRIQQVVRGDSAAYFCASSPYATGSPYEQYFGPGTRLTVT.

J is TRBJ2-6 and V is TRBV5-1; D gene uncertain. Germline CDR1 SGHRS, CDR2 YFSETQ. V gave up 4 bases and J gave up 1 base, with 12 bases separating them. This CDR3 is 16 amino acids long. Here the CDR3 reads CASSQLGPSGANVLTF. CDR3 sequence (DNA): TGCGCCAGCAGCCAGCTGGGCCCATCTGGGGCCAACGTCCTGACTTTC.

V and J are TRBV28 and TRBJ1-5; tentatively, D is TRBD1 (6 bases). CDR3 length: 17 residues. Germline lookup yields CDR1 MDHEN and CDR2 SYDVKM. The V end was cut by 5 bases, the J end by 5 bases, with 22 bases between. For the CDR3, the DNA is TGTGCCAGCAGTCGCCCAGGTCCTAACAGGGACGATCAGCCCCAGCATTTT. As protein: CASSRPGPNRDDQPQHF.

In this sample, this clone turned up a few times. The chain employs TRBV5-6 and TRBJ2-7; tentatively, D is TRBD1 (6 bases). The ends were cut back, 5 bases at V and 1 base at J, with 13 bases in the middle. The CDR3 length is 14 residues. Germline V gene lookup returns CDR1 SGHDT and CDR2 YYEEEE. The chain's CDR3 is CASRRTDSSYEQYF. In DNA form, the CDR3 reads TGTGCCAGCAGGAGAACGGACAGTTCCTACGAGCAGTACTTC.

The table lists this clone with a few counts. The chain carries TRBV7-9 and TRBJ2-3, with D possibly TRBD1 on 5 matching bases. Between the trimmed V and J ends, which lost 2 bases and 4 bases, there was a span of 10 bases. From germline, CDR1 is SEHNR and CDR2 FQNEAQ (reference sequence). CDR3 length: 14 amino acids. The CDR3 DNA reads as TGTGCCAGCAGCTTAAATGTAGGGGCAGATACGCAGTATTTT. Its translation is CASSLNVGADTQYF.